The table lists the clone carrying this TCR beta chain with many counts. Its antigen remains unidentified. Germline-derived CDR1 and CDR2 are DFQATT and SNEGSKA (reference sequence). The CDR3 is 15 residues long. The ends were cut back, 3 bases at V and 4 bases at J, with 17 bases in the middle. Unique molecular identifiers were attached to individual cDNA molecules. MiXCR, applied by TCRdb to the 5' RACE reads, yields one record per CDR3 protein. The table has around 44,000 distinct CDR3 sequences, under 7.5% seen once. This entry is derived from a study of early T cells in non-severe SARS-CoV-2 infection. Looking at the study overall: Sequencing input comprised bulk RNA from unsorted whole blood; chain pairing was not available. Whole-study results and caveats: Reliance on VDJdb matching favored anti-spike CD8 responses; private and CD4 specificities were missed.

The V gene is TRBV20-1, the J gene TRBJ2-3; perhaps TRBD2 as D (6 bases). The origin of this receptor is an adult who was a healthcare worker with PCR-confirmed SARS-CoV-2 infection or an uninfected control (not recorded which). Sample: whole blood, taken at baseline. CDR3 nucleotides: TGCAGTGCTAGGGCGTTCGGGAGTAGCTCAGATACGCAGTATTTT. It yields the protein CSARAFGSSSDTQYF.